The rows below give T cell receptor beta chains drawn from one sample of a study of PD-1 blockade in mismatch repair-deficient tumors. Clones were sequenced by immunoSEQ multiplex PCR, and TCRdb holds only the in-frame ones, with some missing. The sample yields under 95,000 clones, about 85% seen once. The sequenced sample was peripheral blood, obtained 12 weeks after starting pembrolizumab. Receptor source: an adult with mismatch repair-deficient cancer. The CDR3 runs from the conserved cysteine through the conserved F or W. The order of the fields is J gene, clone size, V gene, CDR3 protein. Expanded clones get a size class; other rows say once, few or many, or leave the size out.

J gene: TRBJ1-1; clone size: NA; V gene: TRBV9; CDR3 protein: CASSVILNTEAFF
J gene: TRBJ2-7; clone size: few; V gene: TRBV5-4; CDR3 protein: CASRTDTAASYEQYF
J gene: TRBJ2-7; clone size: few; V gene: TRBV25-1; CDR3 protein: CASSDINEQYF
J gene: TRBJ2-5; clone size: NA; V gene: TRBV5-1; CDR3 protein: CASSFLSRPEETQYF
J gene: TRBJ1-2; clone size: NA; V gene: TRBV9; CDR3 protein: CASSVIDGNYGYTF
J gene: TRBJ2-5; clone size: NA; V gene: TRBV27; CDR3 protein: CASSPQLAAQETQYF
J gene: TRBJ2-7; clone size: few; V gene: TRBV5-6; CDR3 protein: CASSLAQGKYEQYF
J gene: TRBJ2-1; clone size: NA; V gene: TRBV19; CDR3 protein: CASERGSTPIRGYNEQFF
J gene: TRBJ1-2; clone size: NA; V gene: TRBV7-2; CDR3 protein: CASSPDRNYGYTF
J gene: TRBJ2-5; clone size: NA; V gene: TRBV28; CDR3 protein: CASSLPFGRGVSVETQYF
J gene: TRBJ2-3; clone size: NA; V gene: TRBV4-1; CDR3 protein: CASSQALAGGVDTQYF